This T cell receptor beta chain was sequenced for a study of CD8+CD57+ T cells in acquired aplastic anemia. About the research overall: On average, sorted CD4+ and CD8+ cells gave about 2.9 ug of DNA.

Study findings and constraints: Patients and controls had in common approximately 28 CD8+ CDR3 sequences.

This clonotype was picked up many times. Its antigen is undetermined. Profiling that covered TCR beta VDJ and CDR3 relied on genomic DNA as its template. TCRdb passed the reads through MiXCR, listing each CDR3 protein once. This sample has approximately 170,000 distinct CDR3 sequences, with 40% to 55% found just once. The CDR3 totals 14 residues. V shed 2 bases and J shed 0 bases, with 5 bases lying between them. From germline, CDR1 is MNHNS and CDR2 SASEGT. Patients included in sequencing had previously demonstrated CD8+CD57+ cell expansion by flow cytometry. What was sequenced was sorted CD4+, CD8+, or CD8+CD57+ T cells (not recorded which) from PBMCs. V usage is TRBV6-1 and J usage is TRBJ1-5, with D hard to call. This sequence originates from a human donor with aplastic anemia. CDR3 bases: TGTGCCAGCAGTGAAAGGTATAGCAATCAGCCCCAGCATTTT. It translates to CASSERYSNQPQHF.